The entry below gives a single T cell receptor beta chain sequence along with its context. Its antigen is not known. The sample comes from a study of shared clonotypes between healthy human individuals. About the study: Each donor had three CD4 naive, three CD4 memory, two CD8 naive and one CD8 memory plate.

General study results and limits: Few donors limited the genetic and exposure-history diversity represented. Sampling included only blood; tissue repertoires likely differ. When compared with the clonotypes that were shared by all four sorted-subset donors, the non-shared clonotypes turned out to have lower generation probabilities.

Sequencing was performed with immunoSEQ multiplex PCR; in TCRdb, only in-frame clones are kept and a portion is missing. The sample shows over 2 million clones, around 90% of them seen only once. The V gene lost 6 bases and the J gene lost 2 bases, with 13 bases spanning the gap. This CDR3 spans 14 amino acids. Germline lookup yields CDR1 LNHDA and CDR2 SQIVND (reference sequence). The specimen sequenced was naive CD4+ T cells from PBMCs. Subset defined: CD45RA+ positively selected. The receptor comes from a man between 18 and 29 years old in good health. Some clones in this sample may be carry-over from other donors' samples. V is TRBV19 and J is TRBJ1-2; D is undetermined. In DNA form, the CDR3 reads TGTGCCAGTAGACCGGTTGAGGCCAACTATGGCTACACCTTC. It specifies CASRPVEANYGYTF.